At least ten counts were recorded for the clone carrying this T cell receptor beta chain. Trimming at V came to 4 bases and at J to 3 bases, leaving 9 bases not matched to a gene. This CDR3 is 15 amino acids long. The germline CDR1 and CDR2 sequences are DFQATT and SNEGSKA (reference sequence). The data derive from a study of identical twins. Template switching created a universal primer site, and the cDNA included unique molecular identifiers. TCRdb used MiXCR to reprocess the 5' RACE reads, holding one entry per CDR3 protein. The sample shows hundreds of thousands of distinct CDR3 sequences, approximately 6% of them seen only once. All donors were healthy, and all were Caucasian.

J is TRBJ2-3 and V is TRBV20-1; TRBD2 aligns across 8 bases. Material for sequencing was naive T cells sorted from blood. The TCR comes from a man aged 18 to 29 in good health. CDR3 protein: CSAKAPSGSTDTQYF. In nucleotides, the CDR3 is TGCAGTGCTAAAGCCCCCAGCGGGAGTACAGATACGCAGTATTTT.